The present entry profiles one TCR beta chain with its context. Its cognate antigen is unknown. TCRdb fed the 5' RACE reads into MiXCR, producing one record per CDR3 protein. This repertoire shows 450,000 to 600,000 distinct CDR3 sequences, about 22% found once; its top ten account for about 0.5%. These data are taken from a study of identical twins. Study observations and caveats: There were fewer insertions in abundant cord blood beta clonotypes, but memory repertoires showed no such pattern.

V trimming: 3 bases; J trimming: 5 bases; junction bases outside the gene matches: 8. Germline assignment: CDR1 SGHRS and CDR2 YFSETQ. The CDR3 contains 15 residues. These data also featured in a second study, about yellow fever vaccine responses in identical twins.

The sample was CD4+ T cells sorted from blood. V and J are TRBV5-1 and TRBJ1-2, with TRBD1 matching over 9 bases. The source is a woman younger than 30 in good health. The CDR3 nucleotides read TGCGCCAGCAGCTCTGACCCGACAGGGGGGTATGGCTACACCTTC. Translating gives CASSSDPTGGYGYTF.